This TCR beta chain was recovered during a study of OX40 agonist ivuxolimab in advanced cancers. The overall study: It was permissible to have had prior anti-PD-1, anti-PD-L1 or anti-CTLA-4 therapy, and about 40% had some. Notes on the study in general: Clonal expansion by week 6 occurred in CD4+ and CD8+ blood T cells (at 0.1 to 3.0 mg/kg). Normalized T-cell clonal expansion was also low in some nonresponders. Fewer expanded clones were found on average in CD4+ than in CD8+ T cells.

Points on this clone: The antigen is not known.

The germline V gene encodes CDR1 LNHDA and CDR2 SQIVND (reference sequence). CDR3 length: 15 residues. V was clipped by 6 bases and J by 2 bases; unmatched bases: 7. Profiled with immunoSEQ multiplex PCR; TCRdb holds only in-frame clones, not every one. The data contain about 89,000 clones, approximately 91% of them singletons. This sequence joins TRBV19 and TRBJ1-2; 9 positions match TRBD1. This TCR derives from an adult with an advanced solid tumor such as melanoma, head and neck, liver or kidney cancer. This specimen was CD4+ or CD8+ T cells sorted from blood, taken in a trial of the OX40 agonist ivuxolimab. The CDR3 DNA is TGTGCCAGTAGCGTCAGGGACAGGGAGAACTATGGCTACACCTTC. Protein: CASSVRDRENYGYTF.